The entry below describes one T cell receptor (beta chain). Its binding antigen is unknown. No much larger clone is present one base from it, and per-base qualities are unavailable. The trial excluded patients who had a history of autoimmune disease or were on systemic immunosuppression. In every dose cohort, peripheral blood was drawn for TCR sequencing at baseline, cycle 4 day 1, and cycle 7 day 1. The samples were drawn from a first-in-human, open-label, multicenter phase I dose-escalation trial of ivuxolimab. Adults with locally advanced or metastatic melanoma, renal cell carcinoma, hepatocellular carcinoma or head and neck squamous cell carcinoma were enrolled in the trial. CD4+ and CD8+ T cells were sorted separately from peripheral blood before TCR sequencing. To sequence the TCRbeta CDR3 region, genomic DNA was isolated from the sorted cells. The immunoSEQ Assay was used to sequence the TCRbeta CDR3 regions. The table was pulled from immuneACCESS by TCRdb, which kept in-frame rearrangements only. Such tables lose some clones; where checked, under half of the loss comes from unresolved V genes, and the rest has no known cause. Counted in this sample were approximately 58,000 clones; roughly nine tenths of them appeared once. In total, the top ten clones hold 0.76% of the sample.

This sample is part of a study of OX40 agonist ivuxolimab in advanced cancers. Concerning the study at large: Ivuxolimab was a fully human IgG2 agonistic monoclonal antibody targeting the costimulatory receptor OX40 (CD134). The point of sequencing TCRbeta in the periphery was to test whether ivuxolimab changed TCR sequence diversity and drove clonal T-cell expansion. Intravenous ivuxolimab was administered to patients every 2 weeks at six dose levels: 0.01, 0.1, 0.3, 1.5, 3 and 10 mg/kg. Of the 50 to 55 dose-escalation patients, hepatocellular carcinoma was present in about 20, melanoma in around 15, renal cell carcinoma in 9 and head and neck cancer in 9. Partial responses occurred in three dose-escalation patients: two with cutaneous melanoma and one with hepatocellular carcinoma. In the dose-escalation cohort, 82.7% of patients were male, and the mean age was approximately 64 years, with a range of roughly 20 to 85. The monotherapy dose-escalation portion (N of about 49 patients) of the phase I ivuxolimab trial is reported in the paper. Patients were allowed to have had prior anti-PD-1, anti-PD-L1 or anti-CTLA-4 therapy, and 30% to 40% of the dose-escalation patients had previously received checkpoint inhibitors. General study outcomes and caveats: The antigen specificity of the peripheral T cells that underwent clonal expansion was not determined. In partial responders in the 0.1-3.0 mg/kg groups, normalized peripheral clonal expansion was found to be among the lowest, especially among CD8+ T cells. After ivuxolimab, expanded clones were on average more numerous among CD8+ T cells than among CD4+ T cells. Low levels of normalized T-cell clonal expansion were also seen in some nonresponding patients. At doses of 0.1 to 3.0 mg/kg, clonal expansion of both CD4+ and CD8+ T cells in blood was seen between baseline and week 6.

CDR1 SGHVS and CDR2 FQNEAQ were looked up in the germline V gene. V and J are trimmed by 3 bases and 2 bases, and the gene matches miss 3 bases of the junction. The CDR3 starts with the cysteine, ends with the phenylalanine, and has 14 residues. Only CDR3 DNA is held: 42 bases, read in frame from base 1. This specimen consisted of CD4+ or CD8+ T cells sorted from blood, obtained in a trial of the OX40 agonist ivuxolimab. The chain is assembled from TRBV7-8 and TRBJ2-5; TRBD1 aligns with 7 central bases. The clonotype originates from an adult with an advanced solid tumor such as melanoma, head and neck, liver or kidney cancer. CDR3 protein: CASSLGTAQETQYF. The DNA sequence reads TGTGCCAGCAGCTTGGGGACAGCACAAGAGACCCAGTACTTC.